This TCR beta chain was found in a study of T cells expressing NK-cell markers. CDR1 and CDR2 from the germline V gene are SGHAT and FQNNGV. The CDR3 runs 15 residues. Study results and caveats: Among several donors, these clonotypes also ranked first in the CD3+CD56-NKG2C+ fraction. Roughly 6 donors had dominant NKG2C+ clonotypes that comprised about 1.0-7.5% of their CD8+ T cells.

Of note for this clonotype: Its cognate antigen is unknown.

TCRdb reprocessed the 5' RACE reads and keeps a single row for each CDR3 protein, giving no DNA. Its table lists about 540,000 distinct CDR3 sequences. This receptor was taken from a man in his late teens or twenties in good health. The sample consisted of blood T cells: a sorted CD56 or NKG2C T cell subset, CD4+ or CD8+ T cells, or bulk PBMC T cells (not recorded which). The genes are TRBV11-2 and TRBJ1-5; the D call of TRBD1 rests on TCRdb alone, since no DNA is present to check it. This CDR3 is CASSPTWGLDQPQHF.